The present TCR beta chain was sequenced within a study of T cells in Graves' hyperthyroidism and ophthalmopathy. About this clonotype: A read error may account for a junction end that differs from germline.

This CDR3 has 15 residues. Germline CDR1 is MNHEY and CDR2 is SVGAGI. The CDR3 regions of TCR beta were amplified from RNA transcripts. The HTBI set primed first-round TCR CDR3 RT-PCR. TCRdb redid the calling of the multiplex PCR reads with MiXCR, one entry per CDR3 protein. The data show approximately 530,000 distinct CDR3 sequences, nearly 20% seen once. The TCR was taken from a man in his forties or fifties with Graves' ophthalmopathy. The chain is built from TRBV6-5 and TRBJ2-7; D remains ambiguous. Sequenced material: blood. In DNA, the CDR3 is TGTGCCGGCAGCTATGGCCCGTCGCCTTCCTACGAGCAGTACTTC. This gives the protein CAGSYGPSPSYEQYF.